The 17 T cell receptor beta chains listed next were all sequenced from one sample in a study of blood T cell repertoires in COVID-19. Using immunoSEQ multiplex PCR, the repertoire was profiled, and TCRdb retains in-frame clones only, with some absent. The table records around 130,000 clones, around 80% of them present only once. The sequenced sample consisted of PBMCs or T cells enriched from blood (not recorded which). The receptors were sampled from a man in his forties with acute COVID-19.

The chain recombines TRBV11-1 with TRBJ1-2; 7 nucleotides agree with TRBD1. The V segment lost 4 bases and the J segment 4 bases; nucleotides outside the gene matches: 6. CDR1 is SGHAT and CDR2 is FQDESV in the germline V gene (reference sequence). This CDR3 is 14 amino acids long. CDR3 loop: CASSSRQGRYGYTF. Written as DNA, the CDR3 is TGTGCCAGCAGCTCAAGACAGGGCCGCTATGGCTACACCTTC.

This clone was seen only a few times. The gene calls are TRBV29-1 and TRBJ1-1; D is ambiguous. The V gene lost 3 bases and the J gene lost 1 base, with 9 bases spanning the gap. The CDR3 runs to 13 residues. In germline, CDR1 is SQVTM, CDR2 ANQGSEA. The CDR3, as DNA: TGCAGCGTTGAGGTACTAGAGAACACTGAAGCTTTCTTT. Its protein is CSVEVLENTEAFF.

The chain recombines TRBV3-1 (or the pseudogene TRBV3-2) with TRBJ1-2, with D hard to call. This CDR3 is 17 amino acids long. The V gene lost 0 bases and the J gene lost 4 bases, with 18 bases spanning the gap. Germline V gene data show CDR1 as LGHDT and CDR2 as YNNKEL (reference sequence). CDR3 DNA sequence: TGTGCCAGCAGCCAAGAATCGGGAGTCCTACAGACCTATGGCTACACCTTC. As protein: CASSQESGVLQTYGYTF.

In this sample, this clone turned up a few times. The CDR3 reads CASSRGTSGGSEQYF. The CDR3 DNA is TGTGCCAGCAGCCGTGGGACTAGCGGGGGGAGCGAGCAGTACTTC. The chain carries TRBV7-9 and TRBJ2-7; 15 nucleotides align to TRBD2. Germline assignment: CDR1 SEHNR and CDR2 FQNEAQ (reference sequence). This CDR3 spans 15 amino acids. V trimming: 5 bases; J trimming: 6 bases; junction bases outside the gene matches: 5.

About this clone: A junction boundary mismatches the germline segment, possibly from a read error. This chain's CDR3 is CSAAGTPYYFF. In nucleotides, the CDR3 is TGCAGTGCTGCCGGGACTCCTTACTACTTTTTT. V usage is TRBV20-1 and J usage is TRBJ2-3; TRBD2 is a possible D gene (6 bases). Germline values: CDR1 DFQATT, CDR2 SNEGSKA (reference sequence). CDR3 length: 11 residues.

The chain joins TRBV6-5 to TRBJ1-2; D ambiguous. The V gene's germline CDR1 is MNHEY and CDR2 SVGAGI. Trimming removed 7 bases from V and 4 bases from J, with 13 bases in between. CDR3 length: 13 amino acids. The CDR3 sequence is CASTRGFGYGYTF. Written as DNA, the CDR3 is TGTGCCAGCACCCGAGGATTTGGCTATGGCTACACCTTC.

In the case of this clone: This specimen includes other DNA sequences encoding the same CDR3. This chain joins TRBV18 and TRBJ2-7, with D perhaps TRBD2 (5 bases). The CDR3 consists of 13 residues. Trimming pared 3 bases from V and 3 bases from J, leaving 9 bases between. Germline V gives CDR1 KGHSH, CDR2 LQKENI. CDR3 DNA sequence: TGTGCCAGCTCACCGGCTGAGGGCTACGAGCAGTACTTC. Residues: CASSPAEGYEQYF.

Here the CDR3 DNA reads TGCGCCAGCAGCTTGGAGGAACAGGGCACCGGGGAGCTGTTTTTT. It translates to CASSLEEQGTGELFF. The chain is built from TRBV5-1 and TRBJ2-2, with D possibly matching TRBD1 (6 bases). Germline V lookup: CDR1 SGHRS, CDR2 YFSETQ. The CDR3 totals 15 residues. The V and J ends lost 0 bases and 4 bases respectively, with 10 bases between them.

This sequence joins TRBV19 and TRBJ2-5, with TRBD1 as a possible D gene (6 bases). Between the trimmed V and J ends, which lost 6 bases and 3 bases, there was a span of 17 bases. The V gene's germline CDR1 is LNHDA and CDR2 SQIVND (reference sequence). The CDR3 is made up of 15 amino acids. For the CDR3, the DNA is TGTGCCAGTAGGGGCGGACAGATTGGGGAAGAGACCCAGTACTTC. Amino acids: CASRGGQIGEETQYF.

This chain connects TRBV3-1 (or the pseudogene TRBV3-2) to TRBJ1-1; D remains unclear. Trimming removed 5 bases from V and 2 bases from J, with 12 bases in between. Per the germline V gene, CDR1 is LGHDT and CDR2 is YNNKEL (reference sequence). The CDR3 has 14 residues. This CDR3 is CASSVSTGNTEAFF. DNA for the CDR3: TGTGCCAGCAGCGTGTCGACTGGAAACACTGAAGCTTTCTTT.

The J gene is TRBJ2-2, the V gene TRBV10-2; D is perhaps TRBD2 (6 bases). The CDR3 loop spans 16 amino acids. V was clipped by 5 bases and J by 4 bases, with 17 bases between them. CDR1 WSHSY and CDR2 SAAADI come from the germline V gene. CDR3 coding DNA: TGCGCCAGCAGTAATTTTCAGGGAGGCGGCACCGGGGAGCTGTTTTTT. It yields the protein CASSNFQGGGTGELFF.

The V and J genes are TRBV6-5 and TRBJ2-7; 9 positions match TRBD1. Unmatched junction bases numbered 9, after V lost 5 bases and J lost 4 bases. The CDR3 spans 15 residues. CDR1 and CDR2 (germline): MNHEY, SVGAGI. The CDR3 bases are TGTGCCAGCAGTCGCGTACCGGACAGGGGATACGAGCAGTACTTC. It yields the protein CASSRVPDRGYEQYF.

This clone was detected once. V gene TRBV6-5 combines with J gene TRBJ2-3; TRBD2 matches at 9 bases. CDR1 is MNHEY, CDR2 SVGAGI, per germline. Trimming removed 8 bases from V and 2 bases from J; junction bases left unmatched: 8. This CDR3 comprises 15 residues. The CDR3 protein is CASWGTSHSTDTQYF. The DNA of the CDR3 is TGTGCCAGCTGGGGGACTAGCCATTCCACAGATACGCAGTATTTT.

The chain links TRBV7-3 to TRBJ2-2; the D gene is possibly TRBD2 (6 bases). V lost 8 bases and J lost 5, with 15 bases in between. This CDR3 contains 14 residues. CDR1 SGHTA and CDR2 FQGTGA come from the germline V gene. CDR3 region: CASSRGTLTGELFF. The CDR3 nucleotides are TGTGCCAGCTCTCGGGGGACTCTAACCGGGGAGCTGTTTTTT.

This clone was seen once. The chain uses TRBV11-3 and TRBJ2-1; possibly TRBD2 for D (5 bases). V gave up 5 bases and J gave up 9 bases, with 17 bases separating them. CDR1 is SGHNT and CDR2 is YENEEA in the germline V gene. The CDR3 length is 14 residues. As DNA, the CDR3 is TGTGCCAGCAGCAAACTAGGATCCCCAGCTGAGCAGTTCTTC. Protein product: CASSKLGSPAEQFF.

CDR3: CANSTGGNTEAFF. Written as DNA, the CDR3 is TGTGCCAACTCAACAGGGGGAAACACTGAAGCTTTCTTT. The chain links TRBV19 to TRBJ1-1; 8 nucleotides align to TRBD1. This CDR3 comprises 13 residues. The V gene's germline CDR1 is LNHDA and CDR2 SQIVND (reference sequence). V lost 10 bases and J lost 2; bases outside the gene matches: 6.

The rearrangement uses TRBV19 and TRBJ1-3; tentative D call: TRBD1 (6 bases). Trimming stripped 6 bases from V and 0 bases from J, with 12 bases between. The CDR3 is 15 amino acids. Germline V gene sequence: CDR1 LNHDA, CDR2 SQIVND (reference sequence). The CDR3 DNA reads TGTGCCAGTAGGACACAGGGTTACTCTGGAAACACCATATATTTT. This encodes CASRTQGYSGNTIYF.